These 18 T cell receptor beta chains came from one sample sequenced in a study of shared clonotypes between healthy human individuals. The data were produced by immunoSEQ multiplex PCR, yet TCRdb's version contains in-frame clones alone and is incomplete. Counted here are about half a million clones, roughly 78% occurring once; the ten biggest clones make up 10% to 15%. Sequencing was performed on PBMCs. The receptors come from a woman aged 40-49 years in good health. Some clones in this sample may be carry-over from other donors' samples.

The rearrangement links TRBV7-2 to TRBJ1-5; D not certain. CDR3 length: 14 residues. Trimming removed 4 bases at V and 7 bases at J, with 14 bases between. The germline V gene encodes CDR1 SGHTA and CDR2 FQGNSA. For the CDR3, the DNA is TGTGCCAGCAGCTCCGGGTCACAAAAACAGCCCCAGCATTTT. The encoded protein is CASSSGSQKQPQHF.

The chain recombines TRBV28 with TRBJ2-3, with 8 positions matching TRBD2. Trimming cost V 5 bases and J 3 bases; bases outside gene matches: 4. The CDR3 runs 14 residues. The germline gives CDR1 MDHEN, CDR2 SYDVKM. The DNA for the CDR3 is TGTGCCAGCAGTAGCGGGAGTTGGACAGATACGCAGTATTTT. Amino acid sequence: CASSSGSWTDTQYF.

This clone was seen once. The chain has TRBV2 and TRBJ2-3, with 8 bases aligning to TRBD1. The CDR3 covers 15 residues. The J segment lost 0 bases and the V segment lost 5 bases, leaving 4 bases of the junction unmatched. The germline gives CDR1 SNHLY, CDR2 FYNNEI. The DNA of the CDR3 is TGTGCCAGCAGTAGACAGGGGCGAAGCACAGATACGCAGTATTTT. Translated: CASSRQGRSTDTQYF.

Comments on this clone: At one of its ends the junction is not consistent with the germline gene, which may arise from a read error. The chain has TRBV7-2 and TRBJ2-2; D remains unclear. The CDR3 totals 15 residues. Germline V gene sequence: CDR1 SGHTA, CDR2 FQGNSA. CDR3 nucleotide sequence: TGTGCCAGCAGCTTAGTTTTGGGGAACAGCGGGGAGCTGTTTTTT. Its translation is CASSLVLGNSGELFF. The variable domain in full, with the rest retrieved from reference TRBV7-2 and TRBJ2-2, is GAGVSQSPSNKVTEKGKDVELRCDPISGHTALYWYRQSLGQGLEFLIYFQGNSAPDKSGLPSDRFSAERTGGSVSTLTIQRTQQEDSAVYLCASSLVLGNSGELFFGEGSRLTVL.

The chain employs TRBV7-2 and TRBJ2-3; maybe TRBD2 (5 bases). Trimming cost V 1 base and J 6 bases, with 17 bases left between them. The CDR3 is 16 residues long. CDR1 and CDR2 from the germline V gene are SGHTA and FQGNSA. CDR3 loop: CASSLGGSTYGDTQYF. CDR3 nucleotides: TGTGCCAGCAGCTTAGGTGGGAGCACTTATGGGGATACGCAGTATTTT.

This chain links TRBV19 with TRBJ2-7; D unresolved. V was pared by 3 bases and J by 5 bases, with 11 bases between. Germline loops: CDR1 LNHDA, CDR2 SQIVND (reference sequence). This CDR3 is 13 amino acids long. As DNA, the CDR3 is TGTGCCAGTAGTATCGGCAGCCAACACGAGCAGTACTTC. It is translated as CASSIGSQHEQYF.

The chain recombines TRBV5-4 with TRBJ2-7, with 14 bases matching TRBD2. V shed 4 bases and J 4 bases; nucleotides not matched to a gene: 4. Looked up from germline, CDR1 is SGHNT and CDR2 is YYREEE (reference sequence). The CDR3 totals 15 residues. The CDR3 sequence is CASSAGTSGSYEQYF. In nucleotides, the CDR3 is TGTGCCAGCAGCGCAGGGACTAGCGGGAGTTACGAGCAGTACTTC.

This chain connects TRBV27 to TRBJ2-7; no clear D gene. This CDR3 has 13 residues. CDR1 and CDR2 from the germline V gene are MNHEY and SMNVEV (reference sequence). The V gene lost 5 bases and the J gene lost 1 base, with 9 bases spanning the gap. In DNA form, the CDR3 reads TGTGCCAGCAGTACCCCCGGGTCCTACGAGCAGTACTTC. Translating gives CASSTPGSYEQYF.

The gene calls are TRBV21-1 and TRBJ2-7. TRBV21-1 is assigned pseudogene status. This CDR3 is built from 14 residues. CDR3 DNA sequence: TGTGCCAGCAGCGCCGTGGTAAACTCCTACGAGCAGTACTTC. This sequence encodes CASSAVVNSYEQYF.

J is TRBJ2-5 and V is TRBV10-3; 11 positions agree with TRBD2. Germline loops: CDR1 ENHRY, CDR2 SYGVKD. V was clipped by 2 bases and J by 1 base; unmatched bases: 9. The CDR3 consists of 18 residues. CDR3 bases: TGTGCCATCAGTGAGCACACTAGCGGGAGTTTCAGCCAAGAGACCCAGTACTTC. This sequence encodes CAISEHTSGSFSQETQYF.

Regarding this clone: A far larger clone is only one base removed, so a read error is likely. The chain has TRBV6-6 and TRBJ2-6, with TRBD1 as a possible D gene (5 bases). CDR1 is MNHNY, CDR2 SVGAGI, per germline (reference sequence). The CDR3 runs to 14 residues. The CDR3 region is CASSYSTGANVPTF. For the CDR3, the DNA is TGTGCCAGCAGTTACTCGACTGGGGCCAACGTCCCGACTTTC.

This rearrangement joins TRBV6-6 to TRBJ2-7; D may be TRBD1 (6 bases). Looked up from germline, CDR1 is MNHNY and CDR2 is SVGAGI (reference sequence). This CDR3 has 12 residues. V was pared by 5 bases and J by 3 bases, with 8 bases between. CDR3 region: CASSKQGYEQYF. Here the CDR3 DNA reads TGTGCCAGCAGTAAACAGGGCTACGAGCAGTACTTC.

The rearrangement joins TRBV10-3 to TRBJ1-4; TRBD1 might be the D (6 bases). This CDR3 region has 15 residues. Deletions cut 3 bases from V and 8 bases from J, with 16 bases between. Germline CDR1 ENHRY, CDR2 SYGVKD. CDR3 sequence (DNA): TGTGCCATCAGTGATGGGGTAGGGGGAGAAGAAAAACTGTTTTTT. Encoded protein: CAISDGVGGEEKLFF.

V usage is TRBV28 and J usage is TRBJ2-3; 8 positions match TRBD1. The CDR3 extends over 15 amino acids. Losses at the gene ends were 5 bases for V and 2 bases for J; bases not matched to a gene: 6. Per germline, CDR1 MDHEN and CDR2 SYDVKM. The CDR3 here is CASSHRGSPTDTQYF. In nucleotides, the CDR3 is TGTGCCAGCAGTCACAGGGGGTCCCCCACAGATACGCAGTATTTT.

The gene calls are TRBV7-9 and TRBJ2-3; D is uncertain. Between the trimmed V and J ends, which lost 1 base and 1 base, there was a span of 9 bases. CDR3 length: 15 amino acids. Germline V gene lookup returns CDR1 SEHNR and CDR2 FQNEAQ (reference sequence). The CDR3 reads CASSLDGQGTDTQYF. The CDR3 DNA follows: TGTGCCAGCAGCTTAGATGGCCAGGGCACAGATACGCAGTATTTT.

J is TRBJ2-7 and V is TRBV5-4; D gene unclear. The CDR3 length is 12 residues. The V end was cut by 2 bases, the J end by 7 bases, with 10 bases between. CDR1 and CDR2 (germline): SGHNT, YYREEE (reference sequence). The CDR3 region is CASSFPPGEQYF. CDR3 DNA sequence: TGTGCCAGCAGCTTTCCACCCGGGGAGCAGTACTTC.

The V call is TRBV2, the J call TRBJ1-1, with 8 positions matching TRBD1. The V and J ends lost 7 bases and 10 bases, in that order; junction bases with no gene match: 11. Germline CDR1 and CDR2: SNHLY and FYNNEI. The CDR3 contains 13 residues. The CDR3 protein is CASIRSTGAVAFF. The DNA for the CDR3 is TGTGCCAGCATCCGGTCGACAGGGGCAGTAGCTTTCTTT.

The chain recombines TRBV4-1 with TRBJ2-1; 11 nucleotides align to TRBD2. Germline CDR1 reads MGHRA; CDR2 reads YSYEKL. The length of the CDR3 is 17 residues. The V segment lost 1 base and the J segment 6 bases; nucleotides outside the gene matches: 8. The chain's CDR3 is CASSQGQLAGELNEQFF. The CDR3 nucleotides are TGCGCCAGCAGCCAAGGCCAACTAGCGGGAGAACTCAATGAGCAGTTCTTC.